The rows below give T cell receptor beta chains drawn from one sample of a study of T-cell memory formation after mild COVID-19. Each CDR3 protein is one row after TCRdb ran MiXCR on the 5' RACE reads. The sample carries 140,000 or so distinct CDR3 sequences, 6% to 7% recorded once. Sequenced material: PBMCs or a T cell subset sorted from them (not recorded which). The receptor source for this set is an adult woman who had mild COVID-19 (a few samples of this study predate the infection). Cell type and time point are not known. Both conserved end residues are part of each CDR3. A D gene is named only where the DNA matches it firmly. The listing skips clone size in some rows; elsewhere it reads once, few, many or a size class.

J gene | V gene | D gene | clone size | CDR3 protein | CDR3 DNA
TRBJ2-2 | TRBV4-2 | TRBD1 | few | CASSPSHGTGQDGELFF | TGTGCCAGCAGCCCCTCGCATGGGACAGGACAGGACGGGGAGCTGTTTTTT
TRBJ1-1 | TRBV6-4 | NA | many | CASSATVNTEAFF | TGTGCCAGCAGTGCCACAGTGAACACTGAAGCTTTCTTT
TRBJ2-2 | TRBV6-6 | NA | few | CASSYSGITGELFF | TGTGCCAGCAGTTACTCTGGGATCACCGGGGAGCTGTTTTTT
TRBJ2-5 | TRBV9 | NA | many | CASSVSPQETQYF | TGTGCCAGCAGCGTAAGCCCGCAAGAGACCCAGTACTTC
TRBJ2-2 | TRBV7-2 | NA | many | CASSLMPGSTGELFF | TGTGCCAGCAGCTTAATGCCGGGATCCACCGGGGAGCTGTTTTTT
TRBJ1-2 | TRBV19 | NA | NA | CASSLAASANYGYTF | TGTGCCAGTAGTTTGGCGGCGAGTGCTAACTATGGCTACACCTTC
TRBJ2-1 | TRBV2 | NA | many | CASSEGGRRLQSSGQFF | TGTGCCAGCAGTGAAGGCGGTAGGAGACTACAATCTTCGGGGCAGTTCTTC
TRBJ1-1 | TRBV10-3 | NA | NA | CAIKVQSGDTEAFF | TGTGCCATCAAGGTCCAGTCAGGGGACACTGAAGCTTTCTTT
TRBJ2-3 | TRBV20-1 | NA | NA | CSARAAGGRGITDTQYF | TGCAGTGCTAGAGCGGCCGGGGGCAGGGGGATCACAGATACGCAGTATTTT
TRBJ2-5 | TRBV29-1 | TRBD2 | many | CSVLPVGLARVPTKGKTQYF | TGCAGCGTGCTGCCCGTCGGACTAGCGCGTGTACCAACCAAGGGAAAGACCCAGTACTTC
TRBJ1-1 | TRBV15 | NA | NA | CATSSSTLNTEAFF | TGTGCCACCAGCAGTTCCACACTGAACACTGAAGCTTTCTTT
TRBJ2-7 | TRBV20-1 | NA | few | CSASGYYYEQYF | TGCAGTGCTAGCGGGTATTACTACGAGCAGTACTTC
TRBJ2-1 | TRBV24-1 | NA | many | CATSDQMATYHNEQFF | TGTGCCACCAGTGATCAGATGGCCACATATCACAATGAGCAGTTCTTC
TRBJ1-6 | TRBV20-1 | NA | few | CSARARQNSPLHF | TGCAGTGCTAGAGCCCGACAGAATTCACCCCTCCACTTT
TRBJ2-7 | TRBV2 | TRBD1 | NA | CASHDTGESYEQYF | TGTGCCAGCCACGACACAGGGGAGTCCTACGAGCAGTACTTC
TRBJ2-3 | TRBV12-3/TRBV12-4 | TRBD2 | few | CASSPGRLAGVTQYF | TGTGCCAGCAGTCCCGGCCGGCTAGCGGGGGTCACGCAGTATTTT
TRBJ1-3 | TRBV12-3/TRBV12-4 | NA | few | CASSRQGGSGNTIYF | TGTGCCAGCAGTCGACAAGGGGGGTCTGGAAACACCATATATTTT
TRBJ2-2 | TRBV3-1 | NA | NA | CASSLATGRGTGELFF | TGTGCCAGCAGTCTAGCGACAGGGAGAGGCACCGGGGAGCTGTTTTTT
TRBJ2-5 | TRBV27 | TRBD1 | NA | CASSSGTGLRQETQYF | TGTGCCAGCAGTTCCGGGACAGGGCTACGACAAGAGACCCAGTACTTC
TRBJ2-5 | TRBV9 | NA | many | CASSSSAGAGTQYF | TGTGCCAGCAGTTCCAGTGCCGGGGCTGGGACCCAGTACTTC